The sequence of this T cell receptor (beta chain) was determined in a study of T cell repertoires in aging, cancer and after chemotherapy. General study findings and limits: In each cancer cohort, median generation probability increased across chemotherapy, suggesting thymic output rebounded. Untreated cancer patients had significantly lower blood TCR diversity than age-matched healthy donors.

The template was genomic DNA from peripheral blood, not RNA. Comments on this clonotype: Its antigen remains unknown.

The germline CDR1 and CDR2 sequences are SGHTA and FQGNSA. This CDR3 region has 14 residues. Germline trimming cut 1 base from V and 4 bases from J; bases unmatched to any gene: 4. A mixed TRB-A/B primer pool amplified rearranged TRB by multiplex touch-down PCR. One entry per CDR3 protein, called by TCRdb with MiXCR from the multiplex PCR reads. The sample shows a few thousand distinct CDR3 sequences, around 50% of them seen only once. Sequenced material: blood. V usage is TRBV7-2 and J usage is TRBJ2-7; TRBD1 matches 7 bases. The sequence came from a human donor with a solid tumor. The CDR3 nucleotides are TGTGCCAGCAGCTTAGACGGGACAGAATACGAGCAGTACTTC. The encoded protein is CASSLDGTEYEQYF.